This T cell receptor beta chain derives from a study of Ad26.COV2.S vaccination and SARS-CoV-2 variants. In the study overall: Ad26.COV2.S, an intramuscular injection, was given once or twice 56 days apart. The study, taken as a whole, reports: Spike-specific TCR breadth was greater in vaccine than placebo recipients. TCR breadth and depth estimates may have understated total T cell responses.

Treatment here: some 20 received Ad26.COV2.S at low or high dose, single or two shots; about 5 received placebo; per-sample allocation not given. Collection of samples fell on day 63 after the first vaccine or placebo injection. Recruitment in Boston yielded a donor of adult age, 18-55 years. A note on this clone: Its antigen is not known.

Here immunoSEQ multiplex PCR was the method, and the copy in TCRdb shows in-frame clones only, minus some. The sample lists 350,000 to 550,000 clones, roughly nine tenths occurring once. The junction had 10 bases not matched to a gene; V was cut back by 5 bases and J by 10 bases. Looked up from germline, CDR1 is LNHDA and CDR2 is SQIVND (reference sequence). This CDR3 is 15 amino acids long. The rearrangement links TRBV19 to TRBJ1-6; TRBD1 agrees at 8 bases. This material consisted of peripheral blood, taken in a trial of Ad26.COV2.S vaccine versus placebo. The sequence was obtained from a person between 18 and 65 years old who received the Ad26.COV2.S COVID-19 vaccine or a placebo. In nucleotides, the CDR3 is TGTGCCAGTAGTCCGTACAGGGGGAGTGGGTCACCCCTCCACTTT. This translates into CASSPYRGSGSPLHF.